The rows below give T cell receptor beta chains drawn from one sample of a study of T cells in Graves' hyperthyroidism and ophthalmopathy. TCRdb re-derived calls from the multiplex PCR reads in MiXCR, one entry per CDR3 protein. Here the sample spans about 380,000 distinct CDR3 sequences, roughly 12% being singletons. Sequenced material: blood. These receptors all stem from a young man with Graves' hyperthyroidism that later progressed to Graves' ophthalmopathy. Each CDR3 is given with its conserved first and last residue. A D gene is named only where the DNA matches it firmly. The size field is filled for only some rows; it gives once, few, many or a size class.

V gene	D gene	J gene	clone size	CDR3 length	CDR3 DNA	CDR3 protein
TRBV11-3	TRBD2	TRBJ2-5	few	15	TGTGCCAGCAGCCCGGGAGGTGTGGGGATAGAGACCCAGTACTTC	CASSPGGVGIETQYF
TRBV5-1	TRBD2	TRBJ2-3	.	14	TGCGCCAGCAGCTTGACTAGCGGGGGAGATACGCAGTATTTT	CASSLTSGGDTQYF
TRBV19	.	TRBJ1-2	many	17	TGTGCCAGTAGTTACCGGCCGGTGCCCGACACCAACTATGGCTACACCTTC	CASSYRPVPDTNYGYTF
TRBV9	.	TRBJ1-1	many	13	TGTGCCAGCAGCGTAAACAAGAACACTGAAGCTTTCTTT	CASSVNKNTEAFF
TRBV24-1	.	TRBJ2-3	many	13	TGTGCCACCAGTCCGGTATCTGAAGATACGCAGTATTTT	CATSPVSEDTQYF
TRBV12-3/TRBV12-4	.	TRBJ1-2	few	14	TGTGCCAGCAGTTTCGGACGGAGGAGGTATGGCTACACCTTC	CASSFGRRRYGYTF
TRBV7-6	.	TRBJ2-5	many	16	TGTGCCAGCAGCACCCTCGGGGCCGGAGGAATGGAGACCCAGTACTTC	CASSTLGAGGMETQYF
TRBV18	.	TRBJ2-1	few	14	TGTGCCAGCTCATGGGGGGCTTCCTACAATGAGCAGTTCTTC	CASSWGASYNEQFF
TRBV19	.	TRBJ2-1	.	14	TGTGCCAGTAGCCTCTATGAGGGGGTAGGTGAGCAGTTCTTC	CASSLYEGVGEQFF
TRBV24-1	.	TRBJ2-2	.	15	TGTGCCACCAGTGAGCCAGCGTCAGGCACCGGGGAGCTGTTTTTT	CATSEPASGTGELFF
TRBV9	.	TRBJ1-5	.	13	TGTGCCAGCAGCCCACCTTCCGGGCAGCCCCAGCATTTT	CASSPPSGQPQHF
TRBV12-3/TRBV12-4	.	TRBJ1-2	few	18	TGTGCCAGCAGCCCTGGGTTTGGGGTTCCATCAGCTAACTATGGCTACACCTTC	CASSPGFGVPSANYGYTF
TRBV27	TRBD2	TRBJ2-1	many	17	TGTGCCAGCAGTTTCATGAGGGTAGCGGGGGGGCCCTATGAGCAGTTCTTC	CASSFMRVAGGPYEQFF
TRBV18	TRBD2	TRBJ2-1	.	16	TGTGCCAGCTCACCGGGGGGGAGACAAGAATACAATGAGCAGTTCTTC	CASSPGGRQEYNEQFF
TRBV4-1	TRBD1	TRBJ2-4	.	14	TGCGCCAGCAGCCCCGGACAGGGTGAATACATTCAGTACTTC	CASSPGQGEYIQYF
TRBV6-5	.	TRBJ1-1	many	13	TGTGCCAGCAGTTACGGTAGGGAGGCTGAAGCTTTCTTT	CASSYGREAEAFF